Listed here is a single T cell receptor (beta chain). Different DNA sequences within this sample yield the same CDR3. These data come from a study of blood T cell repertoires in COVID-19. This CDR3 has 14 residues. V lost 4 bases, J lost 2 bases, and 1 base stayed unmatched. CDR1 is SQVTM, CDR2 ANQGSEA, per germline. The table came from immunoSEQ multiplex PCR; TCRdb's copy has only in-frame clones and leaves some out. The sample lists hundreds of thousands of clones, 86% occurring once. The TCR sequence derives from a woman in her twenties or thirties with active or convalescent COVID-19. Sequenced: peripheral blood. The chain carries TRBV29-1 and TRBJ2-1, with 11 bases that match TRBD2. CDR3: CSVVLAGAYNEQFF. Here the CDR3 DNA reads TGCAGCGTTGTACTAGCGGGGGCCTACAATGAGCAGTTCTTC.